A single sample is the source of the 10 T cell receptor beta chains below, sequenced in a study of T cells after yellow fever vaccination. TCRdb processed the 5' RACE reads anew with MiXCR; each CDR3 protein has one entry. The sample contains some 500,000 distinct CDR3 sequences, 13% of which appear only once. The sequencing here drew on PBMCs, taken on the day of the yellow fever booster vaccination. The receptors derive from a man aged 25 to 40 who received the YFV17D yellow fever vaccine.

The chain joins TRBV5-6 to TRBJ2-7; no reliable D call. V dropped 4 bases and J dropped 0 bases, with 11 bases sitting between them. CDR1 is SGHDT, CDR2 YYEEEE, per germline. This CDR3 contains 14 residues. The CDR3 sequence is CASSAGFGSYEQYF. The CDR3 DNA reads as TGTGCCAGCAGCGCCGGGTTCGGCTCCTACGAGCAGTACTTC. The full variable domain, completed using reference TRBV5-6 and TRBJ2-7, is DAGVTQSPTHLIKTRGQQVTLRCSPKSGHDTVSWYQQALGQGPQFIFQYYEEEERQRGNFPDRFSGHQFPNYSSELNVNALLLGDSALYLCASSAGFGSYEQYFGPGTRLTVT.

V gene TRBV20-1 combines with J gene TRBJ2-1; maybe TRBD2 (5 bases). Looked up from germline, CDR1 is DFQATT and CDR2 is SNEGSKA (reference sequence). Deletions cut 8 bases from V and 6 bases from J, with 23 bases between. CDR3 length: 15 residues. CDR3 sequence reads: CSSCPPPADFNEQFF. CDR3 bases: TGCAGTTCCTGTCCCCCCCCAGCGGACTTCAATGAGCAGTTCTTC.

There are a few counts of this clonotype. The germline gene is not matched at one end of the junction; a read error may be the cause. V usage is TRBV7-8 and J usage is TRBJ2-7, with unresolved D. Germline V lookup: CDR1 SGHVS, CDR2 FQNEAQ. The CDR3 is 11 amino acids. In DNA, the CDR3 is TGTGCCAGCAGCGCCCTATACGGGCAGTACTTC. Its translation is CASSALYGQYF.

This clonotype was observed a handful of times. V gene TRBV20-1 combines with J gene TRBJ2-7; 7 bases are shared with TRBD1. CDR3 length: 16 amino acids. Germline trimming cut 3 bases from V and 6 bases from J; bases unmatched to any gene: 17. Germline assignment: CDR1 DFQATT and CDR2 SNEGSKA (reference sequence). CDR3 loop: CSASQTRTGRAGEQYF. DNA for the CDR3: TGCAGTGCTAGCCAAACCCGGACAGGAAGGGCGGGCGAGCAGTACTTC.

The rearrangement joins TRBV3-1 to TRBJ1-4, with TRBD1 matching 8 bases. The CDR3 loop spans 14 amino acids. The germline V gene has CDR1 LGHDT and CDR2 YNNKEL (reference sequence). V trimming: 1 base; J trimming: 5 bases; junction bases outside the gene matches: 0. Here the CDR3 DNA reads TGTGCCAGCAGCCAAGGGACAGGGAATGAAAAACTGTTTTTT. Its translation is CASSQGTGNEKLFF.

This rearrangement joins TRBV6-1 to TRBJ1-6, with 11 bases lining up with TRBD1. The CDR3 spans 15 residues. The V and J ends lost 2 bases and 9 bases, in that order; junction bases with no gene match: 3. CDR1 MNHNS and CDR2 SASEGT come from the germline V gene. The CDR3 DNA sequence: TGTGCCAGCAGTGAATGGGACAGGGGGACTTCACCCCTCCACTTT. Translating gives CASSEWDRGTSPLHF.

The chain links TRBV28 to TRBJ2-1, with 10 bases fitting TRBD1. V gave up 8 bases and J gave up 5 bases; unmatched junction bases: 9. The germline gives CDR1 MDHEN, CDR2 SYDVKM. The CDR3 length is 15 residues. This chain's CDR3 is CASYLGQGRNNEQFF. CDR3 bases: TGTGCCAGCTATTTGGGACAGGGGCGAAACAATGAGCAGTTCTTC.

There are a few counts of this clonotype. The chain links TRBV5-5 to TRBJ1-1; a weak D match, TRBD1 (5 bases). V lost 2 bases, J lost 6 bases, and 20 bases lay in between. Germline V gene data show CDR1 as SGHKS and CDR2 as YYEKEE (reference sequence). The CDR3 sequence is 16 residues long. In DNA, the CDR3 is TGTGCCAGCAGCTTCCAGTCTTTAAGGGGCGGCTCTGAAGCTTTCTTT. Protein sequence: CASSFQSLRGGSEAFF.

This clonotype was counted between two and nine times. CDR3 sequence reads: CASSLDRDQETQYF. The CDR3 DNA follows: TGTGCCAGCAGCTTAGACAGGGACCAAGAGACCCAGTACTTC. The chain combines TRBV7-2 with TRBJ2-5; D possibly corresponds to TRBD1 (6 bases). The CDR3 sequence is 14 residues long. In germline, CDR1 is SGHTA, CDR2 FQGNSA. V gave up 1 base and J gave up 0 bases, with 6 bases separating them.

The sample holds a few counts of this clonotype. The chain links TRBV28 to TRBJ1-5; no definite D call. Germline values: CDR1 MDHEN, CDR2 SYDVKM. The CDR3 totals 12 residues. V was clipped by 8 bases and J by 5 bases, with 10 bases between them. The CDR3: CASGTVDQPQHF. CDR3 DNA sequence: TGTGCCAGCGGTACAGTAGATCAGCCCCAGCATTTT.